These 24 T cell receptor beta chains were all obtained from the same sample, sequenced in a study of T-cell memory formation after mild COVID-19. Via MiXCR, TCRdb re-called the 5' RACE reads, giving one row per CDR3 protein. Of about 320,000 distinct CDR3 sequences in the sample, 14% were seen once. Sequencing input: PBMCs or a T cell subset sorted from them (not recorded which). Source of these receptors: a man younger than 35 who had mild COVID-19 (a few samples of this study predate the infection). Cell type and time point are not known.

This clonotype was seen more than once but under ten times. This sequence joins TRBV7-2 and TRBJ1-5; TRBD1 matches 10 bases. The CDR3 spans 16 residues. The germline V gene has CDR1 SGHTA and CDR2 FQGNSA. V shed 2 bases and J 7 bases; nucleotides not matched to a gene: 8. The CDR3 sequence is CASSLKATGGHQPQHF. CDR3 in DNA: TGTGCCAGCAGCTTAAAGGCGACAGGGGGCCACCAGCCCCAGCATTTT.

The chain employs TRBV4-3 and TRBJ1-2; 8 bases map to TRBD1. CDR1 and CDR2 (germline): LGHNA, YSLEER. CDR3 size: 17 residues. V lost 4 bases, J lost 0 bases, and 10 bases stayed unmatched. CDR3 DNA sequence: TGCGCCAGCAGCCGTACTATAGACAGGGGCCCTAACTATGGCTACACCTTC. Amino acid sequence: CASSRTIDRGPNYGYTF.

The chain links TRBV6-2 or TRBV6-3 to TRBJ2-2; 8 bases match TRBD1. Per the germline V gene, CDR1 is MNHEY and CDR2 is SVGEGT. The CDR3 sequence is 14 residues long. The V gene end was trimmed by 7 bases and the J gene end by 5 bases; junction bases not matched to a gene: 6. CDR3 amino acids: CASKRTGRTGELFF. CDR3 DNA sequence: TGTGCCAGCAAGCGGACAGGGAGAACCGGGGAGCTGTTTTTT.

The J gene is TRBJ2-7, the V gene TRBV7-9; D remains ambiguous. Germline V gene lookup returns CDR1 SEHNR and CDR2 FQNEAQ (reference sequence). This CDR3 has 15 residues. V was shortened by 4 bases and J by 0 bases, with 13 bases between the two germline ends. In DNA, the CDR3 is TGTGCCAGCAGCTCCGATGAAGGCCACTCCTACGAGCAGTACTTC. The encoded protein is CASSSDEGHSYEQYF.

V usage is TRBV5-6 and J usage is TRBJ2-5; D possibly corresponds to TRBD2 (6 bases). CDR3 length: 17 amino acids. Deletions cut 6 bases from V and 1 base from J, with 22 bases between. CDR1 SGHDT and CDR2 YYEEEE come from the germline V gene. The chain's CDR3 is CASTPGLKFTRQETQYF. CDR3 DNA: TGTGCCAGCACCCCGGGACTCAAGTTCACCCGCCAAGAGACCCAGTACTTC. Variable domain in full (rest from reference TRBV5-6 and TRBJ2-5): DAGVTQSPTHLIKTRGQQVTLRCSPKSGHDTVSWYQQALGQGPQFIFQYYEEEERQRGNFPDRFSGHQFPNYSSELNVNALLLGDSALYLCASTPGLKFTRQETQYFGPGTRLLVL.

The CDR3 here is CASSPAENSPLHF. CDR3 bases: TGCGCCAGCAGCCCGGCGGAGAATTCACCCCTCCACTTT. The chain links TRBV5-1 to TRBJ1-6; D is undetermined. The CDR3 runs 13 residues. The V and J ends lost 4 bases and 7 bases respectively, with 9 bases between them. The V gene's germline CDR1 is SGHRS and CDR2 YFSETQ. Drawing the rest from reference TRBV5-1 and TRBJ1-6, the complete variable domain is KAGVTQTPRYLIKTRGQQVTLSCSPISGHRSVSWYQQTPGQGLQFLFEYFSETQRNKGNFPGRFSGRQFSNSRSEMNVSTLELGDSALYLCASSPAENSPLHFGNGTRLTVT.

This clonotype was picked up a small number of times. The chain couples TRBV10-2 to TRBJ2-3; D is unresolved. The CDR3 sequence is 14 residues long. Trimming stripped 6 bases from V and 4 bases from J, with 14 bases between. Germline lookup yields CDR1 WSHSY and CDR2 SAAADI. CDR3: CASRRRPVPDTQYF. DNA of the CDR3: TGCGCCAGCAGGCGTCGGCCCGTCCCAGATACGCAGTATTTT.

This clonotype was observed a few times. The CDR3 reads CASSVVGPGELFF. The CDR3 nucleotides read TGTGCCAGCAGCGTAGTAGGGCCTGGGGAGCTGTTTTTT. The V and J genes are TRBV9 and TRBJ2-2, with D unclear. The V gene's germline CDR1 is SGDLS and CDR2 YYNGEE. The CDR3 totals 13 residues. Trimming removed 0 bases from V and 8 bases from J, with 8 bases in between. The full variable domain, its missing parts supplied by reference TRBV9 and TRBJ2-2, is DSGVTQTPKHLITATGQRVTLRCSPRSGDLSVYWYQQSLDQGLQFLIQYYNGEERAKGNILERFSAQQFPDLHSELNLSSLELGDSALYFCASSVVGPGELFFGEGSRLTVL.

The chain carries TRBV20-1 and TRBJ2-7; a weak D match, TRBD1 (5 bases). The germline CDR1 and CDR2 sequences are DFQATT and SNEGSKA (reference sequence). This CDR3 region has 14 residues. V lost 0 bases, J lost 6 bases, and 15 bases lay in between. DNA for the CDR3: TGCAGTGCTAGAGATGTGAACAGGCTGAGCGAGCAGTACGTC. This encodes CSARDVNRLSEQYV.

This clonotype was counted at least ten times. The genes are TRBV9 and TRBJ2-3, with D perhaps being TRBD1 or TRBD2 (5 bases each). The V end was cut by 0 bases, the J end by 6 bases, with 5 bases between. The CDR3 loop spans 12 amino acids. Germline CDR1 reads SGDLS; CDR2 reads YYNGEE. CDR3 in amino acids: CASSVGGDTQYF. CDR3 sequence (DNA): TGTGCCAGCAGCGTAGGGGGGGATACGCAGTATTTT.

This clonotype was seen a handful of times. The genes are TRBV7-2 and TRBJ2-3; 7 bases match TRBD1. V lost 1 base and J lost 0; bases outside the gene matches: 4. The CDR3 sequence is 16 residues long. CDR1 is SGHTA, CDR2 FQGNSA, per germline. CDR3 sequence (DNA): TGTGCCAGCAGCTTAGGGACAGGAGCTAGCACAGATACGCAGTATTTT. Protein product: CASSLGTGASTDTQYF.

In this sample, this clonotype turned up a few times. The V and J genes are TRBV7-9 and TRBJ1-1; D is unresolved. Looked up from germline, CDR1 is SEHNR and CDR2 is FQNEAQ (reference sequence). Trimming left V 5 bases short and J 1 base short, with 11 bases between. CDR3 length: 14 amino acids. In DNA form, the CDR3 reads TGTGCCAGCAGCCTCCTACCAGAGAACACTGAAGCTTTCTTT. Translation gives CASSLLPENTEAFF.

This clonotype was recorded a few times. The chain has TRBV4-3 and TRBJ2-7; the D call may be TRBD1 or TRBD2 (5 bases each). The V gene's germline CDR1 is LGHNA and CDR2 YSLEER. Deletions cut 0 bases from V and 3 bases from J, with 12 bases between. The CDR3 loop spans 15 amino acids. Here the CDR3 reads CASSQDSSGSYEQYV. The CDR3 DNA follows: TGCGCCAGCAGCCAAGATTCGTCAGGGAGCTACGAGCAGTACGTC.

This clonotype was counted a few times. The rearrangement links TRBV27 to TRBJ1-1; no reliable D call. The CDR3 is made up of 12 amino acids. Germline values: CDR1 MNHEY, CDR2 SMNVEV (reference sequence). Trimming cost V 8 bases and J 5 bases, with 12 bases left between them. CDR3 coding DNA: TGTGCCAGCCTTACACGGGGAACTGAAGCTTTCTTT. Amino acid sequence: CASLTRGTEAFF.

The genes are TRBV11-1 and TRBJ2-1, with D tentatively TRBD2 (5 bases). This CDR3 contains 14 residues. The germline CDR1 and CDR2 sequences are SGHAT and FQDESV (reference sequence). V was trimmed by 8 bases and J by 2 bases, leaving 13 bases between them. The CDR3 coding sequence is TGTGCCAGCGAGGCGAGCGGCCCCTACAATGAGCAGTTCTTC. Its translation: CASEASGPYNEQFF.

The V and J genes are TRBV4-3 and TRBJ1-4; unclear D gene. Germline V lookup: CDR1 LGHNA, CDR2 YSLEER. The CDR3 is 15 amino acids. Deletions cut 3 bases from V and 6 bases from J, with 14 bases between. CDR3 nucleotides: TGCGCCAGCAGCCAGGGTATACGGACGGATGAAAAACTGTTTTTT. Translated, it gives CASSQGIRTDEKLFF.

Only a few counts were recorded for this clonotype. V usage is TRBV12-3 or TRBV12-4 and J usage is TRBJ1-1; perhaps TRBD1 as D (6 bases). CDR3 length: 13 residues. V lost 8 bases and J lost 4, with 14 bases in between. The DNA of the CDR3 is TGTGCCAGCGGAATTCAGGGGTTCACTGAAGCTTTCTTT. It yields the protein CASGIQGFTEAFF.

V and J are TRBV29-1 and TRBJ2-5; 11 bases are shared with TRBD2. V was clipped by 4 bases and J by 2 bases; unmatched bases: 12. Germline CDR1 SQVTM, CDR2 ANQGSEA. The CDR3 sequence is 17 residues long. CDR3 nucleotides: TGCAGCGTTGGCGCTAGCGGGGGGCCCGAGCTGCAAGAGACCCAGTACTTC. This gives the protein CSVGASGGPELQETQYF. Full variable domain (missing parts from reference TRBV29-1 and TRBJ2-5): SAVISQKPSRDICQRGTSLTIQCQVDSQVTMMFWYRQQPGQSLTLIATANQGSEATYESGFVIDKFPISRPNLTFSTLTVSNMSPEDSSIYLCSVGASGGPELQETQYFGPGTRLLVL.

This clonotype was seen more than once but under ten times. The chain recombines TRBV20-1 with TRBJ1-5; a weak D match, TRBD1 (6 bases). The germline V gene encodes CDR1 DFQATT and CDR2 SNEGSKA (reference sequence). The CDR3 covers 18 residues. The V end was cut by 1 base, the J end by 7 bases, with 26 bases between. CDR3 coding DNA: TGCAGTGCTAGAGCAAACTGGGTTGCAGGGGAGAAAGGGCAGCCCCAGCATTTT. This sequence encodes CSARANWVAGEKGQPQHF.

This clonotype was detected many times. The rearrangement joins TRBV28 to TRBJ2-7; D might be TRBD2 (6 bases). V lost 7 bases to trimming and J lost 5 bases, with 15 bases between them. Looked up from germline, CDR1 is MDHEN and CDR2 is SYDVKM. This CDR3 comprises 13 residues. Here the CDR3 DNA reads TGTGCCAGCATCCGGGGGTTTGAGGACGAGCAGTACTTC. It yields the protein CASIRGFEDEQYF.

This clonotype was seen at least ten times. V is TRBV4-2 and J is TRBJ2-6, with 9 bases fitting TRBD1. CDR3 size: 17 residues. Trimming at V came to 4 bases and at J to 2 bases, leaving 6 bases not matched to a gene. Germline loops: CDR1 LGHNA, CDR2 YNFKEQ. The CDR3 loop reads CASSRTGAAAGANVLTF. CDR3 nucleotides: TGTGCCAGCAGCCGGACAGGGGCCGCCGCTGGGGCCAACGTCCTGACTTTC.

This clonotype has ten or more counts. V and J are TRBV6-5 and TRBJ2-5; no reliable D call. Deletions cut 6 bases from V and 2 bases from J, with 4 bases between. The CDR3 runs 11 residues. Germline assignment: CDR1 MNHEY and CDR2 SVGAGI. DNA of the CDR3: TGTGCCAGCAGGGGGCAAGAGACCCAGTACTTC. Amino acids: CASRGQETQYF.

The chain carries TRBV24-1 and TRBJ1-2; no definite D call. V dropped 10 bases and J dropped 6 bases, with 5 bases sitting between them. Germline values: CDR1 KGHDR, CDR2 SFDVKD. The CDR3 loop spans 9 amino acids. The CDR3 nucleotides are TGTGCCACTTTCAATGGCTACACCTTC. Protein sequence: CATFNGYTF.

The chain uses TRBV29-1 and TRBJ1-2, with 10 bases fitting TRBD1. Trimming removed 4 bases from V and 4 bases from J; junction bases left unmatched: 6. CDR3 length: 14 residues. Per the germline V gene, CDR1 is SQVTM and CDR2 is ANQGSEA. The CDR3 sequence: CSVADRGRVYGYTF. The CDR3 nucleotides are TGCAGCGTTGCTGACAGGGGGCGGGTCTATGGCTACACCTTC.